A single sample gave rise to the 2 T cell receptor beta chains below, sequenced in a study of HIV-infected patients and healthy controls. The repertoire came from unfractionated whole blood and reflected all unsorted peripheral T cells. Alpha and beta constant-region primers primed reverse transcription of approximately 500 ng RNA. Alpha and beta chain libraries were made separately by chain-specific third strand synthesis with multiplexing indices. TCRdb re-called the 5' RACE reads with MiXCR, one entry per CDR3 protein. Of more than 15,000 distinct CDR3 sequences in the sample, 9.4% are singletons; the top ten hold 4.5% to 6%. The source material was blood. These receptors came from an adult in good health.

This clonotype is medium-sized. V gene TRBV3-1 combines with J gene TRBJ1-1; D gene unclear. The CDR3 contains 14 residues. Trimming cost V 0 bases and J 0 bases, with 5 bases left between them. Germline CDR1 LGHDT, CDR2 YNNKEL (reference sequence). The CDR3 reads CASSQDWVNTEAFF. Written as DNA, the CDR3 is TGTGCCAGCAGCCAAGATTGGGTGAACACTGAAGCTTTCTTT.

The chain employs TRBV5-4 and TRBJ2-2, with D tentatively TRBD1 (5 bases). This CDR3 region has 13 residues. V lost 0 bases to trimming and J lost 5 bases, with 5 bases between them. Germline values: CDR1 SGHNT, CDR2 YYREEE (reference sequence). The CDR3: CASSLGQTGELFF. DNA of the CDR3: TGTGCCAGCAGCTTGGGACAGACCGGGGAGCTGTTTTTT.